These T cell receptor beta chains were read from a single sample in a study of blood T cell repertoires in COVID-19. The table came from immunoSEQ multiplex PCR; TCRdb's copy has only in-frame clones and leaves some out. The table includes 250,000 to 350,000 clones, approximately 88% detected once. The sequenced sample was peripheral blood. Receptors originate from a young man who had recovered from COVID-19. Both conserved end residues are part of each CDR3. D genes are given only for firm matches.

J | V | D | CDR3
TRBJ2-7 | TRBV7-9 | TRBD2 | CASSGLAELGEQYF
TRBJ1-2 | TRBV6-2/TRBV6-3 | TRBD1 | CASSPVQGARGYTF
TRBJ2-1 | TRBV6-4 | TRBD2 | CASSVATSGHDNEQFF
TRBJ2-1 | TRBV14 | TRBD1 | CASSRTRGTGVITGLAYNEQFF
TRBJ2-5 | TRBV6-5 | TRBD2 | CASTWTSGSQETQYF
TRBJ2-7 | TRBV4-3 | TRBD1 | CASSQVGTGGREQYF
TRBJ1-6 | TRBV3-1/TRBV3-2 | . | CASGLGSSPLHF
TRBJ1-1 | TRBV7-9 | . | CASRTLDRQNTEAFF
TRBJ2-1 | TRBV4-1 | TRBD1 | CASSPPTGGHEQFF
TRBJ1-2 | TRBV6-4 | TRBD1 | CASRPSGQANYGYTF
TRBJ1-4 | TRBV18 | TRBD1 | CASSPTGEREKLFF
TRBJ2-1 | TRBV6-1 | TRBD2 | CASSERSTGGYNEQFF
TRBJ2-7 | TRBV7-9 | TRBD2 | CASSAGGPLFEQYF
TRBJ2-2 | TRBV2 | TRBD2 | CASSETSGRGAGELFF
TRBJ2-3 | TRBV3-1/TRBV3-2 | . | CASSQIEGGTDTQYF
TRBJ1-1 | TRBV7-2 | . | CASSRTVNTEAFF
TRBJ2-7 | TRBV7-9 | TRBD2 | CASSPTSGVGYYEQYF
TRBJ1-5 | TRBV19 | . | CASSMFRERSNQPQHF
TRBJ1-1 | TRBV6-5 | . | CASVGGGTEAFF
TRBJ1-1 | TRBV6-6 | TRBD1 | CASSPTGGKSEAFF
TRBJ2-2 | TRBV7-2 | . | CASSLSTGLGGELFF
TRBJ2-5 | TRBV5-1 | . | CASSPFGGETQYF
TRBJ1-2 | TRBV30 | . | CAWSGRASNYGYTF
TRBJ2-7 | TRBV27 | . | CATPEPYEQYF
TRBJ2-1 | TRBV11-3 | . | CASSRQGVSGVEQFF
TRBJ2-5 | TRBV18 | . | CASSPVTGKETQYF
TRBJ1-3 | TRBV3-1/TRBV3-2 | . | CASSQVPVGFSSGNTIYF
TRBJ1-1 | TRBV14 | . | CASSHAGGNMNTEAFF
TRBJ2-1 | TRBV7-8 | . | CASSLVVREVGSEQFF